The rows below give T cell receptor beta chains drawn from one sample of a study of T-cell reconstitution after alpha-beta-depleted transplantation in children. TCRdb reprocessed the PCR reads with MiXCR, giving one entry per CDR3 protein. Of roughly 350,000 distinct CDR3 sequences listed, 15% to 20% are singletons. The starting material was PBMCs, mostly from graft donor cells, obtained 360 days after TCRalphabeta/CD19-depleted stem cell transplant. These receptors were obtained from a male patient aged 2 to 10 who had a stem cell transplant for acute lymphoblastic leukemia, so the T cells may come from the graft donor. Each CDR3 is given without its conserved first and last residue.

ASTTDRPYSGANVLT	TRBV7-9	TRBJ2-6
ASSMSGSSYNEQF	TRBV28	TRBJ2-1
AIKRGMNTEAF	TRBV24-1	TRBJ1-1
ASSLWTLNEQF	TRBV28	TRBJ2-1
ATSRWTGHYEQY	TRBV15	TRBJ2-7
ASSLPWDTLNNEQF	TRBV7-2	TRBJ2-1
ASSLSSRPGGSTGELF	TRBV12-3/TRBV12-4	TRBJ2-2
ASSLGGITEAF	TRBV12-3/TRBV12-4	TRBJ1-1
ASSLGGTSAYNEQF	TRBV5-8	TRBJ2-1
ASSQEVLETQY	TRBV4-1	TRBJ2-5
SAGWDEKLF	TRBV20-1	TRBJ1-4
ASSGQRDYNEQF	TRBV9	TRBJ2-1
ASSLAPSGTGNGETQY	TRBV5-1	TRBJ2-5
ASSPLLAAPPTDTQY	TRBV4-3	TRBJ2-3
ASSVGQGSRQY	TRBV9	TRBJ2-3
ASSSGLVGYNEQF	TRBV7-9	TRBJ2-1
ASSLGPSSGRGNIQY	TRBV27	TRBJ2-4
ASSVAGGLYNEQF	TRBV9	TRBJ2-1
SVDWDAGNEQF	TRBV29-1	TRBJ2-1
ASSVRDRGYSPLH	TRBV7-2	TRBJ1-6
ASSPLKGKSGNTIY	TRBV7-8	TRBJ1-3
ASSQATSDSYEQY	TRBV3-1	TRBJ2-7
ATSDTEQHRALEYEQY	TRBV24-1	TRBJ2-7
ASGLRFQELF	TRBV12-5	TRBJ2-2
ASSWRRKTDTQY	TRBV6-5	TRBJ2-3
ASSATSGSTDTQY	TRBV28	TRBJ2-3
ASGLPSIKETQY	TRBV12-5	TRBJ2-5
ASSPALAGSYEQY	TRBV3-1	TRBJ2-7
ASSQELTGAYEQY	TRBV4-2	TRBJ2-7
ASSQTSGSPSKDEQY	TRBV5-1	TRBJ2-7
ASSLVGLALDEQY	TRBV5-4	TRBJ2-7
ASSQDGPQGRDEQY	TRBV4-2	TRBJ2-7
ASSERDRMSSYNEQF	TRBV9	TRBJ2-1
ASSQVNRQGYEQY	TRBV4-3	TRBJ2-7
ASKLIARAYEQY	TRBV5-1	TRBJ2-7
ASSWTYPVPSYEQY	TRBV5-1	TRBJ2-7
SAATGIEYGYT	TRBV29-1	TRBJ1-2
ASREEGGVYNEQF	TRBV10-2	TRBJ2-1
SGVLVNTGELF	TRBV29-1	TRBJ2-2
ASKVGRLYEQY	TRBV28	TRBJ2-7
ASSQARTPGSHEQY	TRBV4-3	TRBJ2-7
SVGGTGIYEQY	TRBV29-1	TRBJ2-7
ATSRDLSSSYNEQF	TRBV15	TRBJ2-1
ASSSIWQHPSYEQY	TRBV28	TRBJ2-7
ASSSGGAETQY	TRBV7-1	TRBJ2-5
ASSYRGLAGANEQF	TRBV6-5	TRBJ2-1
ASSQDSARLSGRGYNEQF	TRBV4-3	TRBJ2-1
ASSLDSFNEQF	TRBV12-3/TRBV12-4	TRBJ2-1
AWGTGSPLH	TRBV30	TRBJ1-6
ASSLIGRTGLAKNIQY	TRBV11-2	TRBJ2-4
SAPLVSFSGQF	TRBV20-1	TRBJ2-1